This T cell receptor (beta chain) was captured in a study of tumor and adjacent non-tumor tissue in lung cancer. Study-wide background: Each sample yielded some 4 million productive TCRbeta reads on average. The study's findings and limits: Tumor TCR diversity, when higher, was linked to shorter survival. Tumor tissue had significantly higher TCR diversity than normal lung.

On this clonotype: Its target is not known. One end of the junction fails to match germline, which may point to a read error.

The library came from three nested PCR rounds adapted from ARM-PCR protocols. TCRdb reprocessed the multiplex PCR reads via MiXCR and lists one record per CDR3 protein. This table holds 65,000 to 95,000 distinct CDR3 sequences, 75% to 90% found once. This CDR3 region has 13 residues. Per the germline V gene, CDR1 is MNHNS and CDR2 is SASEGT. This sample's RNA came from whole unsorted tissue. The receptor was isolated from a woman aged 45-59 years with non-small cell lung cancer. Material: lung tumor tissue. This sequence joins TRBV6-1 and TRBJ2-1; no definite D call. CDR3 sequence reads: CTSSGRENNEQLF. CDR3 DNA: TGTACCAGCAGTGGACGAGAGAACAATGAGCAGCTCTTC.